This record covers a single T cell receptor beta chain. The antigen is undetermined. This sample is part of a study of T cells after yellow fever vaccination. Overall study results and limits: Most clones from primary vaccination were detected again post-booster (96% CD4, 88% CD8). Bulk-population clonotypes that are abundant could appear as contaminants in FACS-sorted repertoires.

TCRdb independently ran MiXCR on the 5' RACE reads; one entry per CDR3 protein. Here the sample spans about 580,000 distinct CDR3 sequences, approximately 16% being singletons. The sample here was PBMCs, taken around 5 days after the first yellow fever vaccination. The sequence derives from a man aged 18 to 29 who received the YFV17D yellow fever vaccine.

CDR3 sequence: CAISKERERGYTF. As DNA, the CDR3 is TGTGCCATCAGTAAAGAACGGGAGAGAGGCTACACCTTC. The chain uses TRBV10-3 and TRBJ1-2; D is ambiguous. V was shortened by 5 bases and J by 8 bases, with 15 bases between the two germline ends. This CDR3 region has 13 residues. The germline V gene encodes CDR1 ENHRY and CDR2 SYGVKD.